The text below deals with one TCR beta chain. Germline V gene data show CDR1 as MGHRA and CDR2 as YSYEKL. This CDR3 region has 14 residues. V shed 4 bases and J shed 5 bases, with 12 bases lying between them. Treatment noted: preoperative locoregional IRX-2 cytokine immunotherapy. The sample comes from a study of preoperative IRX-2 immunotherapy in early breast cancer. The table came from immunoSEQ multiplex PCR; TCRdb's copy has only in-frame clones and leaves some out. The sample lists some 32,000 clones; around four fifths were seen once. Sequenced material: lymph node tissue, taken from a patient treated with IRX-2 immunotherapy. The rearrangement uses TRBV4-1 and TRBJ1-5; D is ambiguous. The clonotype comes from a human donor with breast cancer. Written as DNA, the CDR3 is TGCGCCAGCAGCCGAGACTATACCGATCAGCCCCAGCATTTT. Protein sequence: CASSRDYTDQPQHF.